This T cell receptor beta chain stems from a study of identical twins. The CDR3 extends over 13 amino acids. V was clipped by 0 bases and J by 3 bases, with 5 bases between them. Germline V gene sequence: CDR1 SEHNR, CDR2 FQNEAQ (reference sequence). TCRdb reprocessed the 5' RACE reads via MiXCR and lists one record per CDR3 protein. The table has 500,000 or so distinct CDR3 sequences, roughly a fifth seen once. This clonotype appeared many times. This sample also belongs to another study, concerning T cells expressing NK-cell markers. That study adds: Roughly six donors showed dominant NKG2C+ clonotypes comprising about 1.0-8% of their CD8+ T cells.

The specimen sequenced was CD4+ T cells sorted from blood. J is TRBJ1-2 and V is TRBV7-9; no definite D call. The origin of this receptor is a woman between 18 and 29 years old in good health. The CDR3 sequence is CASSLARDYGYTF. The CDR3 bases are TGTGCCAGCAGCTTAGCCAGAGACTATGGCTACACCTTC. Supplemented by reference TRBV7-9 and TRBJ1-2, the full variable domain reads DTGVSQNPRHKITKRGQNVTFRCDPISEHNRLYWYRQTLGQGPEFLTYFQNEAQLEKSRLLSDRFSAERPKGSFSTLEIQRTEQGDSAMYLCASSLARDYGYTFGSGTRLTVV.